This T cell receptor (beta chain) was found in a study of siplizumab effects on memory and regulatory T cells. Study results and caveats: There appeared to be greater diversity in naive T cells than in memory cells, and naive T cells seemed major contributors to the alloresponse. Mappable alloreactive CD4+ clones averaged 68.8% Treg-derived with siplizumab versus approximately 25% in controls. Among alloreactive clones, only a minor fraction mapped to unstimulated subsets. Proliferating Tregs from siplizumab cultures lacked functional confirmation of suppression.

The CDR3 is 15 amino acids. The V and J ends lost 2 bases and 5 bases, in that order; junction bases with no gene match: 6. Germline assignment: CDR1 SNHLY and CDR2 FYNNEI. This table comes from immunoSEQ multiplex PCR, and its TCRdb copy is limited to in-frame clones, with some not included. The table includes tens of thousands of clones, about 93% detected once. With regard to this clone: Its specificity is not known.

This sequence originates from a human donor in good health. This sequence joins TRBV2 and TRBJ2-5; 9 bases map to TRBD2. The sequenced sample was non-Treg CD4+ T cells sorted from blood. CDR3 loop: CASSEWRGGWETQYF. CDR3 coding DNA: TGTGCCAGCAGTGAATGGCGGGGGGGTTGGGAGACCCAGTACTTC.